One T cell receptor (beta chain) is described in this entry. This sample is part of a study of Ad26.COV2.S vaccination and SARS-CoV-2 variants. The treatment here: 19 received Ad26.COV2.S at low or high dose, single or two shots; roughly five received placebo; per-sample allocation not given. Sampling took place 63 days after the first vaccine or placebo injection. The assay was immunoSEQ multiplex PCR, and TCRdb's table has in-frame clones only and misses some. The table records 300,000 to 450,000 clones, around 84% of them present only once. The specimen comprised peripheral blood, sampled in a trial of Ad26.COV2.S vaccine versus placebo. This receptor was identified in a person between 18 and 65 years old who received the Ad26.COV2.S COVID-19 vaccine or a placebo.

The chain's CDR3 is CASSSRGDTGELFF. The CDR3 DNA follows: TGCGCCAGCAGTAGTAGAGGAGACACCGGGGAGCTGTTTTTT. The J gene is TRBJ2-2, the V gene TRBV5-1; D call uncertain. The CDR3 totals 14 residues. V gave up 5 bases and J gave up 3 bases, with 11 bases separating them. In germline, CDR1 is SGHRS, CDR2 YFSETQ.